The 12 T cell receptor beta chains reported below all come from one sample, sequenced in a study of cytomegalovirus exposure and HLA in healthy donors. Both 60 Vbeta primers and 13 Jbeta primers went into the PCR. The data were produced by immunoSEQ multiplex PCR, yet TCRdb's version contains in-frame clones alone and is incomplete. Among 270,000 or so clones listed, over 90% were seen once. Sequencing used PBMCs. Every receptor here comes from a girl aged 2-15 years in good health and CMV-seronegative.

J is TRBJ2-5 and V is TRBV6-6; TRBD2 agrees at 7 bases. The V segment lost 5 bases and the J segment 2 bases; nucleotides outside the gene matches: 5. Germline lookup yields CDR1 MNHNY and CDR2 SVGAGI (reference sequence). There are 14 residues in the CDR3. The CDR3 protein is CASSKVGGQETQYF. In DNA, the CDR3 is TGTGCCAGCAGTAAGGTCGGGGGGCAAGAGACCCAGTACTTC.

The J gene is TRBJ2-1, the V gene TRBV13, with 13 positions matching TRBD2. This CDR3 has 17 amino acids. Per germline, CDR1 PRHDT and CDR2 FYEKMQ (reference sequence). Losses at the gene ends were 4 bases for V and 7 bases for J; bases not matched to a gene: 10. The CDR3 nucleotides read TGTGCCAGCAGCTCCCGGACTAGCGGGAGTGGTGGGAATGAGCAGTTCTTC. Residues: CASSSRTSGSGGNEQFF.

The genes are TRBV6-5 and TRBJ2-7; no reliable D call. CDR1 is MNHEY and CDR2 is SVGAGI in the germline V gene. The CDR3 loop spans 14 amino acids. V lost 2 bases, J lost 5 bases, and 13 bases lay in between. CDR3 loop: CASSYGLVADEQYF. CDR3 sequence (DNA): TGTGCCAGCAGTTACGGGCTCGTCGCCGACGAGCAGTACTTC.

The rearrangement uses TRBV11-2 and TRBJ2-3; the match to TRBD2 covers 7 bases. V trimming: 4 bases; J trimming: 1 base; junction bases outside the gene matches: 17. The CDR3 contains 19 residues. The V gene's germline CDR1 is SGHAT and CDR2 FQNNGV. The DNA for the CDR3 is TGTGCCAGCAGCTCCCCCGGGAGGCGGGACCTTTACGGCACAGATACGCAGTATTTT. This gives the protein CASSSPGRRDLYGTDTQYF.

This rearrangement joins TRBV21-1 to TRBJ1-1; the D call in the table, TRBD1, was not verified against the DNA. TRBV21-1 is designated a pseudogene. The CDR3 loop spans 15 amino acids. The CDR3, as DNA: TGTGCCAGCAGCAAAGGCCGACAGATAGAAGGTGAAGCTTTCTTT. This gives the protein CASSKGRQIEGEAFF.

The rearrangement uses TRBV6-5 and TRBJ2-5, with D perhaps TRBD2 (7 bases). Germline V gives CDR1 MNHEY, CDR2 SVGAGI. V lost 6 bases, J lost 0 bases, and 14 bases lay in between. This CDR3 has 15 amino acids. CDR3 loop: CASSWGGAYQETQYF. Written as DNA, the CDR3 is TGTGCCAGCAGCTGGGGGGGGGCTTACCAAGAGACCCAGTACTTC.

This clone has just one count. This chain connects TRBV6-1 to TRBJ1-2, with TRBD1 matching 10 bases. The CDR3 contains 14 residues. Germline CDR1 is MNHNS and CDR2 is SASEGT. V shed 4 bases, J shed 3 bases, and the junction held 2 bases outside the gene matches. CDR3 nucleotide sequence: TGTGCCAGCAGTGGCGGGACAGGGGACTATGGCTACACCTTC. Translating it yields CASSGGTGDYGYTF.

The genes are TRBV7-7 and TRBJ2-5; a weak D match, TRBD2 (6 bases). Trimming removed 1 base at V and 4 bases at J, with 13 bases between. This CDR3 contains 15 residues. Germline V CDR1 and CDR2: SSHAT, FNYEAQ (reference sequence). In nucleotides, the CDR3 is TGTGCCAGCAGCTTAGGTTCGGGGGACCTAGAGACCCAGTACTTC. This encodes CASSLGSGDLETQYF. Full variable domain (rest looked up from reference TRBV7-7 and TRBJ2-5): GAGVSQSPRYKVTKRGQDVTLRCDPISSHATLYWYQQALGQGPEFLTYFNYEAQPDKSGLPSDRFSAERPEGSISTLTIQRTEQRDSAMYRCASSLGSGDLETQYFGPGTRLLVL.

The chain recombines TRBV13 with TRBJ2-6, with D uncertain. Germline assignment: CDR1 PRHDT and CDR2 FYEKMQ (reference sequence). V lost 5 bases and J lost 2, with 13 bases in between. The CDR3 runs 16 residues. DNA for the CDR3: TGTGCCAGCAGCCCTACCGAGGAACCTGGGGCCAACGTCCTGACTTTC. Encoded protein: CASSPTEEPGANVLTF. Full variable domain (remainder filled in from reference TRBV13 and TRBJ2-6): AAGVIQSPRHLIKEKRETATLKCYPIPRHDTVYWYQQGPGQDPQFLISFYEKMQSDKGSIPDRFSAQQFSDYHSELNMSSLELGDSALYFCASSPTEEPGANVLTFGAGSRLTVL.

The J gene is TRBJ2-1, the V gene TRBV11-1; TRBD2 matches at 9 bases. The CDR3 runs to 16 residues. The germline gives CDR1 SGHAT, CDR2 FQDESV (reference sequence). V dropped 4 bases and J dropped 4; count of bases not matched to a gene: 8. CDR3 coding DNA: TGTGCCAGCAGCTCCTCCTGGGCGGGGGGGTACAATGAGCAGTTCTTC. As protein: CASSSSWAGGYNEQFF.

This clone was picked up one time. The V and J genes are TRBV28 and TRBJ1-2; tentatively, D is TRBD1 (6 bases). Per the germline V gene, CDR1 is MDHEN and CDR2 is SYDVKM. V gave up 5 bases and J gave up 2 bases, with 6 bases separating them. This CDR3 has 12 residues. The CDR3 nucleotides are TGTGCCAGCAGTACAGGGAACTATGGCTACACCTTC. It encodes CASSTGNYGYTF.

A single count supports this clone. CDR3 amino acids: CATKTSARYNEQFF. CDR3 in DNA: TGTGCCACCAAAACTAGCGCAAGGTACAATGAGCAGTTCTTC. The chain combines TRBV27 with TRBJ2-1; 7 positions agree with TRBD2. The V and J ends lost 10 bases and 4 bases, in that order; junction bases with no gene match: 10. The CDR3 spans 14 residues. The V gene's germline CDR1 is MNHEY and CDR2 SMNVEV (reference sequence).